This entry features one TCR beta chain sequence. Its antigen is not identified. T-allo10 cells from the graft donor were described as anergic, host-alloantigen-specific, and alloantigen-specific suppressors. The data stem from a study of type 1 regulatory T cells. Study as a whole: This in vitro CD4 product, T-allo10, is enriched for Tr1 cells and alloantigen-specific.

CDR1 and CDR2 (germline): SGHRS, YFSETQ. With 0 bases removed from V and 4 bases from J, the gap between germline ends came to 5 bases. The CDR3 covers 13 residues. TCRdb re-called the reads with MiXCR, one entry per CDR3 protein. The sample yields about 68,000 distinct CDR3 sequences, roughly 60% seen once. The specimen was cultured T cells, either the whole culture or a sorted T cell fraction (not recorded which). The subset here: Tr1-enriched cell product generated in vitro against host alloantigens. This TCR derives from a human donor in good health. The genes are TRBV5-1 and TRBJ1-3; D unresolved. DNA of the CDR3: TGCGCCAGCAGCTTGGGCTTAGGAAACACCATATATTTT. This sequence encodes CASSLGLGNTIYF.